Listed below are T cell receptor beta chains from one sample, sequenced in a study of blood T cell repertoires in COVID-19. TCRdb keeps only in-frame clones here, not all; method: immunoSEQ multiplex PCR. The sample contains 200,000 to 300,000 clones, about nine tenths of which appear only once. Sequencing used peripheral blood. The source is a man aged 55 to 69 who had recovered from COVID-19. Each CDR3 is given with its conserved first and last residue. Each record gives: clone size, J gene, CDR3 length, V gene, D gene, CDR3 DNA, CDR3 protein. D genes are given only for firm matches. For some rows the clone size is stated as once, few or many, or as a class when expanded; others skip it.

few | TRBJ1-5 | 16 | TRBV7-9 | . | TGTGCCAGCAGCTTAGAGGGGGTAGGTTGGGGTCAGCCCCAGCATTTT | CASSLEGVGWGQPQHF
. | TRBJ2-7 | 16 | TRBV5-1 | . | TGCGCCAGCAGCTTGGGGCTGGGGGCGACCCACTACGAGCAGTACTTC | CASSLGLGATHYEQYF
. | TRBJ2-2 | 13 | TRBV10-2 | . | TGCGCCAGCAGTGACAGTCGTACCGGGGAGCTGTTTTTT | CASSDSRTGELFF
. | TRBJ2-3 | 16 | TRBV5-5 | . | TGTGCCAGCAGTACCGAGTGGGCGGGGACCACAGATACGCAGTATTTT | CASSTEWAGTTDTQYF
. | TRBJ2-7 | 15 | TRBV19 | . | TGTGCCAGTAGACAATCGCCAGGCAACTCCTACGAGCAGTACTTC | CASRQSPGNSYEQYF
. | TRBJ1-6 | 15 | TRBV5-5 | . | TGTGCCAGCAGCCTTGGACAGTTAGAGAATTCACCCCTCCACTTT | CASSLGQLENSPLHF
. | TRBJ1-1 | 14 | TRBV7-2 | . | TGTGCCAGCAGCCTCCCGGACATCTACACTGAAGCTTTCTTT | CASSLPDIYTEAFF
. | TRBJ2-3 | 13 | TRBV4-1 | . | TGCGCCAGCAGCCGACTTCCCCGGGGTACGCAGTATTTT | CASSRLPRGTQYF
. | TRBJ1-2 | 15 | TRBV11-2 | . | TGTGCCAGCAGCTTAGATGGCGGCGGGGGCTATGGCTACACCTTC | CASSLDGGGGYGYTF
. | TRBJ1-5 | 15 | TRBV25-1 | . | TGTGCCGCCAGCAGGGCAGTCTATAGCAATCAGCCCCAGCATTTT | CAASRAVYSNQPQHF
. | TRBJ2-7 | 15 | TRBV5-1 | TRBD2 | TGCGCCAGCAGCCTAATGAGCGGGGGGGCCTACGAGCAGTACTTC | CASSLMSGGAYEQYF
. | TRBJ2-3 | 12 | TRBV28 | TRBD1 | TGTGCCAGCAGCCAGGGGGTAGATACGCAGTATTTT | CASSQGVDTQYF